Listed below are T cell receptor beta chains from one sample, sequenced in a study of cytomegalovirus exposure and HLA in healthy donors. Profiled with immunoSEQ multiplex PCR; TCRdb holds only in-frame clones, not every one. The sample totals approximately 140,000 clones; its top ten clones hold 1.5% to 2%. Material: PBMCs. The receptors derive from a woman aged 45-60 years in good health and CMV-seronegative. The CDR3 runs from the conserved cysteine through the conserved F or W. A D gene is named only where the DNA matches it firmly.

CDR3nt: TGTGCCAGCAGTTCAGGGGTTGATGACACTGAAGCTTTCTTT
CDR3aa: CASSSGVDDTEAFF
v_gene: TRBV28
j_gene: TRBJ1-1
d_gene: NA

CDR3nt: TGTGCCAGCGTCCTTTATAGAGGGAACACTGAAGCTTTCTTT
CDR3aa: CASVLYRGNTEAFF
v_gene: TRBV6-1
j_gene: TRBJ1-1
d_gene: NA

CDR3nt: TGTGCCAGCAGCTTCCCCGAGCGGCAGGAGTATGGCTACTCCTTC
CDR3aa: CASSFPERQEYGYSF
v_gene: TRBV5-5
j_gene: TRBJ1-2
d_gene: NA

CDR3nt: TGCGCCAGCAGCTTTACGTTGGGAGGCCAGAATGAGCAGTTCTTC
CDR3aa: CASSFTLGGQNEQFF
v_gene: TRBV5-1
j_gene: TRBJ2-1
d_gene: NA

CDR3nt: TGTGCCAGCATGGGACAGGGTGTAGCAGATACGCAGTATTTT
CDR3aa: CASMGQGVADTQYF
v_gene: TRBV28
j_gene: TRBJ2-3
d_gene: TRBD1

CDR3nt: TGTGCCAGCAGCATGACAGGGAATCAGCCCCAGCATTTT
CDR3aa: CASSMTGNQPQHF
v_gene: TRBV7-9
j_gene: TRBJ1-5
d_gene: TRBD1

CDR3nt: TGTGCCAGCAGCGTAGGGGGGACAGAAGAGACCCAGTACTTC
CDR3aa: CASSVGGTEETQYF
v_gene: TRBV9
j_gene: TRBJ2-5
d_gene: TRBD1

CDR3nt: TGTGCCAGCAGCCAAGGGGAGGGAGGGAGCTCTGGAAACACCATATATTTT
CDR3aa: CASSQGEGGSSGNTIYF
v_gene: TRBV4-2
j_gene: TRBJ1-3
d_gene: NA

CDR3nt: TGTGCCAGCAGTTACTCGGAGGTGGGTGGCTACGAGCAGTACTTC
CDR3aa: CASSYSEVGGYEQYF
v_gene: TRBV6-5
j_gene: TRBJ2-7
d_gene: NA

CDR3nt: TGTGCCAGCAGTTTAGCAGCTAACTATGGCTACACCTTC
CDR3aa: CASSLAANYGYTF
v_gene: TRBV28
j_gene: TRBJ1-2
d_gene: NA

CDR3nt: TGTGCCAGCAGTTACTCGACAGCTCTCAATGAGCAGTTCTTC
CDR3aa: CASSYSTALNEQFF
v_gene: TRBV6-5
j_gene: TRBJ2-1
d_gene: NA

CDR3nt: TGTGCCAGCAGCTTATTGGCCGACAGCCACACCAATGAGCAGTTCTTC
CDR3aa: CASSLLADSHTNEQFF
v_gene: TRBV7-6
j_gene: TRBJ2-1
d_gene: NA

CDR3nt: TGTGCCACCAGCAGAGAGAGAGGGCTGATCTACGAGCAGTACTTC
CDR3aa: CATSRERGLIYEQYF
v_gene: TRBV15
j_gene: TRBJ2-7
d_gene: NA

CDR3nt: TGTGCCAGCAGCTCTCTAGCGGGCGCTAGCACAGATACGCAGTATTTT
CDR3aa: CASSSLAGASTDTQYF
v_gene: TRBV28
j_gene: TRBJ2-3
d_gene: TRBD2

CDR3nt: TGTGCCAGCAGCCCAAGACAGGGGCCACAGTACTTC
CDR3aa: CASSPRQGPQYF
v_gene: TRBV11-3
j_gene: TRBJ2-7
d_gene: TRBD1

CDR3nt: TGTGCCAGCAGTTTTAGGGGGAACTATGGCTACACCTTC
CDR3aa: CASSFRGNYGYTF
v_gene: TRBV27
j_gene: TRBJ1-2
d_gene: NA

CDR3nt: TGTGCCAGCAAAATTCCGGGGAGTAACACTGAAGCTTTCTTT
CDR3aa: CASKIPGSNTEAFF
v_gene: TRBV7-2
j_gene: TRBJ1-1
d_gene: NA

CDR3nt: TGTGCCAGCAGCTTAGAAGGGACAGGCACTGAAGCTTTCTTT
CDR3aa: CASSLEGTGTEAFF
v_gene: TRBV7-9
j_gene: TRBJ1-1
d_gene: TRBD1

CDR3nt: TGTGCCAGCAGGGACAGGGAGAACACTGAAGCTTTCTTT
CDR3aa: CASRDRENTEAFF
v_gene: TRBV2
j_gene: TRBJ1-1
d_gene: TRBD1

CDR3nt: TGTGCCAGCAGAACCGGGACAGGGTTCTACGAGCAGTACTTC
CDR3aa: CASRTGTGFYEQYF
v_gene: TRBV6-1
j_gene: TRBJ2-7
d_gene: TRBD1

CDR3nt: TGCAGTGCTGGCGGATTGTACTTC
CDR3aa: CSAGGLYF
v_gene: TRBV20-1
j_gene: TRBJ2-7
d_gene: NA